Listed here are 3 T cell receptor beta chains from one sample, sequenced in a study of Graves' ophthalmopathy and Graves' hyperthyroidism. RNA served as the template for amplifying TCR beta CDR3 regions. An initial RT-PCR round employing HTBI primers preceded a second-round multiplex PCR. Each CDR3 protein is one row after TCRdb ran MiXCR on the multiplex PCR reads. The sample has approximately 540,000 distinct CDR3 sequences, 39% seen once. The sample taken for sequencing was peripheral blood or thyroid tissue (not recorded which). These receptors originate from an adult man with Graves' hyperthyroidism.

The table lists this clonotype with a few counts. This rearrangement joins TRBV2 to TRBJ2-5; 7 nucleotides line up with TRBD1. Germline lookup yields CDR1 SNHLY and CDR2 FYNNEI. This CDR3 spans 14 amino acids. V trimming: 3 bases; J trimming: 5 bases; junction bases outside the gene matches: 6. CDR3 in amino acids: CASSETGLGETQYF. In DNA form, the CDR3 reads TGTGCCAGCAGTGAGACAGGGTTGGGGGAGACCCAGTACTTC.

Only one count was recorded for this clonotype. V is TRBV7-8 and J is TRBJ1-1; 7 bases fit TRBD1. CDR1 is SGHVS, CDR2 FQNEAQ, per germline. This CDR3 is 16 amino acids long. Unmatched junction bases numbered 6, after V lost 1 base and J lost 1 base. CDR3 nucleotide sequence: TGTGCCAGCAGCTTAGGGATAGGGACAGCGAACACTGAAGCTTTCTTT. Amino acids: CASSLGIGTANTEAFF.

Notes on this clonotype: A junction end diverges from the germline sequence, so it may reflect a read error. CDR3 sequence: CANSQAGTSGYEQYF. The DNA of the CDR3 is TGTGCCAACAGCCAGGCCGGGACTAGCGGGTACGAGCAGTACTTC. The chain recombines TRBV7-2 with TRBJ2-7; 12 bases are a match to TRBD2. CDR3 length: 15 residues. Germline CDR1 reads SGHTA; CDR2 reads FQGNSA.